This TCR beta chain is drawn from a study of T cells in narcolepsy. Across the study: Healthy controls were enrolled alongside patients with narcolepsy type 1 or type 2.

General study findings and limits: Blood of same and different patients, but not healthy controls, reportedly held recurring autoreactive clonotypes. Some memory CD4+ repertoires had no autoreactive clone sequences. Same-patient CSF and blood CD4+ T cell clonotypes included HCRT-specific and TRIB2-specific autoreactive ones.

Per germline, CDR1 SGHRS and CDR2 YFSETQ. The CDR3 loop spans 13 amino acids. V was pared by 5 bases and J by 5 bases, with 11 bases between. As for this clone: Its antigen is currently unknown.

Sequencing was performed with immunoSEQ multiplex PCR; in TCRdb, only in-frame clones are kept and a portion is missing. This table has around 34,000 clones, roughly 80% appearing once. The receptor was isolated from a human donor in good health. This chain uses TRBV5-1 with TRBJ2-1; D possibly corresponds to TRBD1 (6 bases). The sample taken for sequencing was memory (CD45RA-) CD4+ T cells from blood. The CDR3 DNA reads TGCGCCAGCAGTAGTTCAGGGGACAATGAGCAGTTCTTC. Encoded protein: CASSSSGDNEQFF.